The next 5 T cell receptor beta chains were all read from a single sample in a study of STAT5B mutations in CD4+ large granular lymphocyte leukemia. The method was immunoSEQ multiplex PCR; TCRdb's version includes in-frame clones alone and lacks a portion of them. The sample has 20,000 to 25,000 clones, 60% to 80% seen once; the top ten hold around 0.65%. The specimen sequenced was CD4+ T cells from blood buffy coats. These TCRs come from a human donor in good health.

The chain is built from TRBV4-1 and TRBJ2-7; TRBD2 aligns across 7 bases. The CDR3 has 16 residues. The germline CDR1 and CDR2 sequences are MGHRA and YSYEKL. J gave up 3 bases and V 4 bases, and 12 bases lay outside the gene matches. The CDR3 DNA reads TGCGCCAGCAGCCTCCCGGGAGGATCAGCCGGCTACGAGCAGTACTTC. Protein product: CASSLPGGSAGYEQYF.

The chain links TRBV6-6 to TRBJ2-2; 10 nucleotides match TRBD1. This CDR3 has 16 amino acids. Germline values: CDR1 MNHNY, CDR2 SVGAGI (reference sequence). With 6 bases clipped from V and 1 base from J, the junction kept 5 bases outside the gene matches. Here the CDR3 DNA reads TGTGCCAGCAGACCACGGACAGGGGGGAACACCGGGGAGCTGTTTTTT. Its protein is CASRPRTGGNTGELFF.

In DNA, the CDR3 is TGTGCCAGCTCACCCCACGCCGGGGCAGCTTCGTTCTTC. It specifies CASSPHAGAASFF. The chain joins TRBV18 to TRBJ2-1; D is possibly TRBD1 or TRBD2 (5 bases each). Germline loops: CDR1 KGHSH, CDR2 LQKENI. CDR3 length: 13 amino acids. With 3 bases removed from V and 15 bases from J, the gap between germline ends came to 18 bases.

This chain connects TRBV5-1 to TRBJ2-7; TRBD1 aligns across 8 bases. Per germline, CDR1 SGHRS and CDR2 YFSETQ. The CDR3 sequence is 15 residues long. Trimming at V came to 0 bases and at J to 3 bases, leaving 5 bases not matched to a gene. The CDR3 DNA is TGCGCCAGCAGCTTGGAAGGGACAGGAAACTACGAGCAGTACTTC. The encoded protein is CASSLEGTGNYEQYF.

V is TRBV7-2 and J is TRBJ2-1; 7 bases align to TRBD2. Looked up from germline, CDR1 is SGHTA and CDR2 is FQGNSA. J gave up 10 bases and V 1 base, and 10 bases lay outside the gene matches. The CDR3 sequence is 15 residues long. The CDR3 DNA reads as TGTGCCAGCAGCTTAGTTGGGACTACCGCTGAGGAGCAGTTCTTC. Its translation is CASSLVGTTAEEQFF.